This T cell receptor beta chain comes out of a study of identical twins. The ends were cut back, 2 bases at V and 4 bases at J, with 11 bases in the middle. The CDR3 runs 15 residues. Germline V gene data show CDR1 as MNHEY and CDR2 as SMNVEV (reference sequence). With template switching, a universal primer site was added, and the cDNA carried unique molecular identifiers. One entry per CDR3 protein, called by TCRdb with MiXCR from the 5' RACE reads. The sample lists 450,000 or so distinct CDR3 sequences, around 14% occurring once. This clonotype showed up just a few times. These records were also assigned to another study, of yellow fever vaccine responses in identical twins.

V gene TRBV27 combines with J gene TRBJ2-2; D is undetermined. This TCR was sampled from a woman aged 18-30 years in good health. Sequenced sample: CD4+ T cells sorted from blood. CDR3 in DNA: TGTGCCAGCAGTTTAACGTCTGGGGTCACCGGGGAGCTGTTTTTT. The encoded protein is CASSLTSGVTGELFF.